The sequence of this T cell receptor (beta chain) was determined in a study of OX40 agonist ivuxolimab in advanced cancers. Context from the whole study: Ivuxolimab was a fully human IgG2 agonistic monoclonal antibody targeting the costimulatory receptor OX40 (CD134). Intravenous ivuxolimab was administered to patients every 2 weeks at six dose levels: 0.01, 0.1, 0.3, 1.5, 3 and 10 mg/kg. Of the approximately 50 dose-escalation patients, hepatocellular carcinoma was present in about 20, melanoma in roughly 15, renal cell carcinoma in 9 and head and neck cancer in 9. In the dose-escalation cohort, approximately 82% of patients were male, and the mean age was about 55 years, with a range of about 23 to 85. Prior anti-PD-1, anti-PD-L1 or anti-CTLA-4 therapy was permitted, and checkpoint inhibitors had been received by roughly 42% of dose-escalation patients. Partial responses were achieved by three dose-escalation patients, of whom one had hepatocellular carcinoma and two had cutaneous melanoma. Peripheral TCRbeta sequencing was intended to test whether TCR sequence diversity was altered and clonal T-cell expansion was caused by ivuxolimab. The paper describes the monotherapy dose-escalation part (N = 52 patients) of the phase I trial of ivuxolimab.

For sequencing of the TCRbeta CDR3 region, genomic DNA was extracted from the sorted cells. The immunoSEQ Assay was used for sequencing of TCRbeta CDR3 regions. The table was pulled from immuneACCESS by TCRdb, which kept in-frame rearrangements only. Such tables lose some clones; where checked, under half of the loss comes from unresolved V genes, and the rest has no known cause. The sample records fewer than 90,000 clones, approximately 89% of which are singletons. The top ten constitute roughly 0.77% of the sample. Including cysteine and phenylalanine, the CDR3 has 18 amino acids. The read is trimmed to its CDR3 DNA, 54 bases read in frame from base 1. The germline V gene yields SGHTA for CDR1 and FQGNSA for CDR2. V lost 5 bases and J lost 3 bases, and the count of bases not matched to a germline gene is 12. What the study reported, not specific to this receptor: At doses of 0.1 to 3.0 mg/kg, clonal expansion of both CD4+ and CD8+ T cells in blood was seen between baseline and week 6. After ivuxolimab, expanded clones were on average more numerous among CD8+ T cells than among CD4+ T cells. Low levels of normalized T-cell clonal expansion were also shown by some nonresponding patients. In the 0.1-3.0 mg/kg groups, partial responders had among the lowest normalized peripheral clonal expansion, particularly in CD8+ T cells. The antigen specificity of the peripheral T cells that underwent clonal expansion was not determined.

Patients with a history of autoimmune disease or receiving systemic immunosuppression were excluded from the trial. In every dose cohort, peripheral blood was drawn for TCR sequencing at baseline, cycle 4 day 1, and cycle 7 day 1. The samples were taken from a phase I, first-in-human, multicenter, open-label dose-escalation trial of ivuxolimab. Adults with locally advanced or metastatic head and neck squamous cell, hepatocellular, melanoma or renal cell carcinoma were enrolled in the trial. Before TCR sequencing, CD4+ T cells and CD8+ T cells were sorted from peripheral blood as separate populations. As for this clone: Its antigen remains unidentified. No base quality information exists; no much larger clone differs at one position.

The sequence was obtained from an adult with an advanced solid tumor such as melanoma, head and neck, liver or kidney cancer. The chain employs TRBV7-2 and TRBJ2-3, and TRBD1 aligns with 12 junction nucleotides. The sample consisted of CD4+ or CD8+ T cells sorted from blood, taken in a trial of the OX40 agonist ivuxolimab. For the CDR3, the sequence is CASSLFPSGQGATDTQYF. DNA sequence: TGTGCCAGCAGCCTTTTTCCCTCGGGACAGGGGGCGACAGATACGCAGTATTTT.